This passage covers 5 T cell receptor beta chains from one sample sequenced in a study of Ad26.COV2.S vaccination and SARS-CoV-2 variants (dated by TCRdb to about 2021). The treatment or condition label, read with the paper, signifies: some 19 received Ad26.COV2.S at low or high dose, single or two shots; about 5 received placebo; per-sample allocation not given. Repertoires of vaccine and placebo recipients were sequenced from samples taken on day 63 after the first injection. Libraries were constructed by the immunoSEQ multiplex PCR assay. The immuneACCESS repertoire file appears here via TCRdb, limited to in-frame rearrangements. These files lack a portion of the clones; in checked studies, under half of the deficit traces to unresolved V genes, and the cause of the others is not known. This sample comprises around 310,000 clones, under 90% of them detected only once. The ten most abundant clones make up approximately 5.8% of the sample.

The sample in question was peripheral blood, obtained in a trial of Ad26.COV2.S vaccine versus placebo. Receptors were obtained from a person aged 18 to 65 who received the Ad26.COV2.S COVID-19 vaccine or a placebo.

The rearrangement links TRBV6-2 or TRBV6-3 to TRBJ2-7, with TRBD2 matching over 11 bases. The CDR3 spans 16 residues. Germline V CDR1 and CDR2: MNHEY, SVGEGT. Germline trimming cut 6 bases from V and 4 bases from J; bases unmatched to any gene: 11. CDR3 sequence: CASSPLAGGFWYEQYV. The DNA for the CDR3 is TGTGCCAGCAGCCCTCTAGCGGGAGGATTCTGGTACGAGCAGTACGTC.

CDR3 bases: TGTGCCATCAGTGATAGCTTGGAGGTTCGAGAGACCCAGTACTTC. Translating gives CAISDSLEVRETQYF. The chain joins TRBV10-3 to TRBJ2-5; perhaps TRBD2 as D (5 bases). Germline-derived CDR1 and CDR2 are ENHRY and SYGVKD. Trimming left V 3 bases short and J 4 bases short, with 15 bases between. The CDR3 length is 15 residues.

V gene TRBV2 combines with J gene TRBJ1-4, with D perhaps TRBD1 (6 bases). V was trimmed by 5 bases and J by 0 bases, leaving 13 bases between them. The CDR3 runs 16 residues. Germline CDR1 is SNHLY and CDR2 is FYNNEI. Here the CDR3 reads CASSFRGTPTNEKLFF. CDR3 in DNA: TGTGCCAGCAGTTTCAGGGGAACTCCAACTAATGAAAAACTGTTTTTT.

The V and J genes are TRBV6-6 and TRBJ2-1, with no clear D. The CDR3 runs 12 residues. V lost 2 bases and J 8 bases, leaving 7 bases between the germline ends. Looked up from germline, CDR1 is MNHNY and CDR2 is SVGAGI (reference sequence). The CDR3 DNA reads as TGTGCCAGCAGTTACGTTAGCCATGAGCAGTTCTTC. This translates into CASSYVSHEQFF.

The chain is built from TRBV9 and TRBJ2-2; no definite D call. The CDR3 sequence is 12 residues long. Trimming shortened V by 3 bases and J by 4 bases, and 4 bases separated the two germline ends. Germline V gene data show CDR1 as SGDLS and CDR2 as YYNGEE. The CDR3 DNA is TGTGCCAGCAGCGGTCCCACCGGGGAGCTGTTTTTT. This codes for CASSGPTGELFF.